These 9 T cell receptor beta chains came from one sample sequenced in a study of blood T cell repertoires in COVID-19. Sequencing was performed with immunoSEQ multiplex PCR; in TCRdb, only in-frame clones are kept and a portion is missing. The sample has under 400,000 clones, 86% seen once. Material: PBMCs or T cells enriched from blood (not recorded which). These receptors were collected from a woman aged 40 to 55 with acute COVID-19.

CDR3 nucleotide sequence: TGTGCCAGCAGCTTGTCATTGACTAGCGGGAGTGTGTGGTTCTTC. Its protein product is CASSLSLTSGSVWFF. The rearrangement links TRBV5-5 to TRBJ2-1; 12 nucleotides match TRBD2. The CDR3 extends over 15 amino acids. Germline V gives CDR1 SGHKS, CDR2 YYEKEE (reference sequence). V gave up 1 base and J gave up 15 bases; unmatched junction bases: 11. The complete variable domain, with remaining parts taken from reference TRBV5-5 and TRBJ2-1, reads DAGVTQSPTHLIKTRGQQVTLRCSPISGHKSVSWYQQVLGQGPQFIFQYYEKEERGRGNFPDRFSARQFPNYSSELNVNALLLGDSALYLCASSLSLTSGSVWFFGPGTRLTVL.

This clone has just a few counts. V gene TRBV19 combines with J gene TRBJ1-4; 11 positions match TRBD1. The V gene end was trimmed by 3 bases and the J gene end by 0 bases; junction bases not matched to a gene: 9. This CDR3 comprises 19 residues. Looked up from germline, CDR1 is LNHDA and CDR2 is SQIVND (reference sequence). The chain's CDR3 is CASSILGQGVIPTNEKLFF. CDR3 DNA: TGTGCCAGTAGTATCCTGGGACAGGGGGTGATCCCAACTAATGAAAAACTGTTTTTT.

This chain joins TRBV18 and TRBJ2-7; 7 nucleotides match TRBD2. The germline gives CDR1 KGHSH, CDR2 LQKENI. This CDR3 is built from 14 residues. With V trimmed by 3 bases and J by 5 bases, 7 bases remained unmatched. The CDR3, as DNA: TGTGCCAGCTCACCGGTTGCGGGAGCCCACGAGCAGTACTTC. Translation gives CASSPVAGAHEQYF.

The chain is built from TRBV29-1 and TRBJ2-5; 8 bases are a match to TRBD1. J was trimmed by 5 bases and V by 6 bases; bases with no gene match: 5. The CDR3 sequence is 12 residues long. The germline V gene encodes CDR1 SQVTM and CDR2 ANQGSEA. CDR3 bases: TGCAGCGTGCGGACAGGGACGGAGACCCAGTACTTC. Residues: CSVRTGTETQYF.

The rearrangement uses TRBV6-2 or TRBV6-3 and TRBJ2-4, with 9 bases fitting TRBD2. With 5 bases clipped from V and 0 bases from J, the junction kept 2 bases outside the gene matches. The CDR3 has 15 residues. Germline V gives CDR1 MNHEY, CDR2 SVGEGT. CDR3 in amino acids: CASSKLAGAKNIQYF. The CDR3, as DNA: TGTGCCAGCAGTAAACTAGCGGGAGCCAAAAACATTCAGTACTTC.

The chain joins TRBV18 to TRBJ1-2, with D possibly TRBD1 on 6 matching bases. This CDR3 is 14 amino acids long. CDR1 KGHSH and CDR2 LQKENI come from the germline V gene. V was shortened by 1 base and J by 1 base, with 7 bases between the two germline ends. The CDR3 DNA is TGTGCCAGCTCACCACGGACAGATAACTATGGCTACACCTTC. Its protein product is CASSPRTDNYGYTF.

The rearrangement uses TRBV5-4 and TRBJ1-2, with a possible D match to TRBD1 (5 bases). Germline V gives CDR1 SGHNT, CDR2 YYREEE (reference sequence). The CDR3 runs 13 residues. V was pared by 2 bases and J by 8 bases, with 13 bases between. The CDR3 reads CASSLWGGEGYTF. The CDR3, as DNA: TGTGCCAGCAGCTTATGGGGGGGAGAAGGCTACACCTTC. The variable domain in full, with the rest retrieved from reference TRBV5-4 and TRBJ1-2, is ETGVTQSPTHLIKTRGQQVTLRCSSQSGHNTVSWYQQALGQGPQFIFQYYREEENGRGNFPPRFSGLQFPNYSSELNVNALELDDSALYLCASSLWGGEGYTFGSGTRLTVV.

This chain links TRBV4-1 with TRBJ1-6; D remains unclear. CDR1 and CDR2 (germline): MGHRA, YSYEKL. The CDR3 has 16 residues. The V gene lost 1 base and the J gene lost 2 bases, with 9 bases spanning the gap. This CDR3 is CASSQAWATYNSPLHF. In DNA, the CDR3 is TGCGCCAGCAGCCAAGCCTGGGCAACCTATAATTCACCCCTCCACTTT.

The chain is built from TRBV2 and TRBJ2-1; 8 bases align to TRBD1. V was clipped by 6 bases and J by 5 bases; unmatched bases: 3. CDR3 length: 13 amino acids. Germline V gene lookup returns CDR1 SNHLY and CDR2 FYNNEI. DNA for the CDR3: TGTGCCAGCAGCCAGGGGGCGAACAATGAGCAGTTCTTC. Protein product: CASSQGANNEQFF.